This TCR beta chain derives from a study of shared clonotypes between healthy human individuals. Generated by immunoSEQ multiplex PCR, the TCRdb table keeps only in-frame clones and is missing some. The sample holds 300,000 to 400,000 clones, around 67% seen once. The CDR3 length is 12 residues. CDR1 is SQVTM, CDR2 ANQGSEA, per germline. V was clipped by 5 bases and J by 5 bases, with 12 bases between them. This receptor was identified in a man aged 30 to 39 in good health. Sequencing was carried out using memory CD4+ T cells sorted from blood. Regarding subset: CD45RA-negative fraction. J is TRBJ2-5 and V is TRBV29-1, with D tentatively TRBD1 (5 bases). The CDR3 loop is CSVNQGVETQYF. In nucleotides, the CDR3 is TGCAGCGTTAATCAAGGGGTCGAGACCCAGTACTTC.